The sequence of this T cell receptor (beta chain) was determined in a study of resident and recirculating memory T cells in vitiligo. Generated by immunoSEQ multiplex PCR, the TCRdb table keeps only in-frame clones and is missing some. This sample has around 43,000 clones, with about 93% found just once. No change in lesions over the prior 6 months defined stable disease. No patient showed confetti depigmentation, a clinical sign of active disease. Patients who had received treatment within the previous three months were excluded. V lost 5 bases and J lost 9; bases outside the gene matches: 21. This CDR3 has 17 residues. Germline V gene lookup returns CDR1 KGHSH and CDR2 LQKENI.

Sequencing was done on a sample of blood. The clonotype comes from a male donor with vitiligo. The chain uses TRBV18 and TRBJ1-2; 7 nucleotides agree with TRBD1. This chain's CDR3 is CASSWGQPLAGFLSYTF. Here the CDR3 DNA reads TGTGCCAGCTCATGGGGACAGCCGTTGGCGGGATTCCTCAGCTACACCTTC.